This T cell receptor (beta chain) emerged from a study of cytomegalovirus exposure and HLA in healthy donors. PCR involved 60 Vbeta and 13 Jbeta primers. The repertoire was sequenced with immunoSEQ multiplex PCR; TCRdb's copy has only in-frame clones and lacks some. Altogether under 250,000 clones are present, over 60% being singletons, with the ten largest covering 1.8%. Germline V lookup: CDR1 MDHEN, CDR2 SYDVKM. Trimming pared 4 bases from V and 2 bases from J, leaving 21 bases between. CDR3 length equals 18 residues. The gene calls are TRBV28 and TRBJ2-1; D is perhaps TRBD2 (5 bases). Sequencing was carried out using PBMCs. The sequence derives from a male donor in good health and CMV-seronegative. CDR3 region: CASSSLAGDDDTYNEQFF. The CDR3 DNA reads TGTGCCAGCAGTTCCCTGGCGGGTGATGACGATACCTACAATGAGCAGTTCTTC. Using reference TRBV28 and TRBJ2-1 for the parts outside the CDR3, the full variable domain is DVKVTQSSRYLVKRTGEKVFLECVQDMDHENMFWYRQDPGLGLRLIYFSYDVKMKEKGDIPEGYSVSREKKERFSLILESASTNQTSMYLCASSSLAGDDDTYNEQFFGPGTRLTVL.